These 14 T cell receptor beta chains were sequenced from one sample in a study of tumor-infiltrating lymphocytes in primary liver carcinoma. Reverse transcription of roughly 470 ng total RNA with a constant-region primer produced TCR beta cDNA. Three nested multiplex PCR rounds, a slightly modified ARM-PCR method, built the TCR beta libraries. TRBV1-TRBV30 forward primers paired with a C-beta reverse primer were used in the first two PCR rounds, which ran about 11 cycles each. One entry per CDR3 protein results from TCRdb running MiXCR on the multiplex PCR reads. This table has approximately 37,000 distinct CDR3 sequences, roughly 80% appearing once. Investigators took RNA and DNA out together from 20-30 mg of unsorted bulk tissue. Sequencing was carried out using tumor-adjacent normal liver tissue. The receptors shown here come from a man aged 35-49 years with primary liver carcinoma and hepatitis B virus infection.

A word on this clonotype: Compared with germline, one end of the junction differs, possibly owing to a read error. This sequence joins TRBV6-2 or TRBV6-3 and TRBJ2-7; 8 positions agree with TRBD2. Germline V lookup: CDR1 MNHEY, CDR2 SVGEGT. The CDR3 is 13 residues long. The CDR3 DNA reads TGTGCCAGCAGTTATGGACTAGCAACCGAACAGAACTTC. This sequence encodes CASSYGLATEQNF.

The chain has TRBV5-4 and TRBJ2-7; TRBD2 is a possible D gene (5 bases). The V gene lost 4 bases and the J gene lost 7 bases, with 24 bases spanning the gap. Germline-derived CDR1 and CDR2 are SGHNT and YYREEE (reference sequence). The CDR3 has 16 residues. The CDR3 DNA reads as TGTGCCAGCAGCACCATGGCGGGCAGTGGGCTTTATGAGCAGTACTTC. As protein: CASSTMAGSGLYEQYF.

Points on this clonotype: One end of the junction varies from germline; a read error may be responsible. This chain connects TRBV11-3 to TRBJ1-5; tentatively, D is TRBD1 (5 bases). Per the germline V gene, CDR1 is SGHNT and CDR2 is YENEEA. CDR3 length: 15 residues. The CDR3 DNA follows: TGTGTCAGCACCTTAGATCTGGGGGTGCCTCAGCCCCAGCATTTT. It translates to CVSTLDLGVPQPQHF.

The chain recombines TRBV5-4 with TRBJ1-2, with unresolved D. V lost 4 bases, J lost 4 bases, and 8 bases lay in between. The germline CDR1 and CDR2 sequences are SGHNT and YYREEE (reference sequence). The CDR3 is 12 amino acids. The CDR3, as DNA: TGTGCCAGCAGCCTTGCGTCCTATGGCTACACCTTC. Translated, it gives CASSLASYGYTF. The variable domain in full, with the rest retrieved from reference TRBV5-4 and TRBJ1-2, is ETGVTQSPTHLIKTRGQQVTLRCSSQSGHNTVSWYQQALGQGPQFIFQYYREEENGRGNFPPRFSGLQFPNYSSELNVNALELDDSALYLCASSLASYGYTFGSGTRLTVV.

As to this clonotype: The junction departs from germline at one end; a sequencing error may be responsible. This rearrangement joins TRBV10-2 to TRBJ1-1; unclear D gene. This CDR3 comprises 13 residues. Germline loops: CDR1 WSHSY, CDR2 SAAADI. The CDR3 DNA sequence: TGCGTCAGCAGTGAAGTAGGGAACACTGAAGCTTTCTTC. It translates to CVSSEVGNTEAFF.

The chain has TRBV14 and TRBJ2-1; TRBD2 agrees at 8 bases. The CDR3 sequence is 16 residues long. CDR1 SGHDN and CDR2 FVKESK come from the germline V gene. For the CDR3, the DNA is TGTGGCAACAGTGCCGTAGCGGGATGGGTAAACAGTGAGCAGTTCTTC. Residues: CGNSAVAGWVNSEQFF.

Of note for this clonotype: Lacking the conserved final phenylalanine or tryptophan, this CDR3 likely reflects a read error. The rearrangement uses TRBV7-9 and TRBJ1-2, with a tentative D call TRBD1 (5 bases). Germline V gene sequence: CDR1 SEHNR, CDR2 FQNEAQ (reference sequence). The CDR3 length is 14 residues. CDR3 region: CACRWDWGFHGYTI. In nucleotides, the CDR3 is TGTGCCTGCAGATGGGACTGGGGGTTTCATGGCTACACCATC.

As concerns this clonotype: The junction departs from the called germline gene at one end, perhaps through a read error. The J gene is TRBJ2-7, the V gene TRBV7-9; D remains ambiguous. This CDR3 spans 13 amino acids. Germline V gene lookup returns CDR1 SEHNR and CDR2 FQNEAQ (reference sequence). This chain's CDR3 is CASSSENSYEQCF. Written as DNA, the CDR3 is TGTGCTAGCAGCTCTGAGAACTCCTACGAGCAGTGCTTC.

About this clonotype itself: An end of the junction differs from the germline gene, which may be a read error. CDR3 loop: CASKQTNTEAFF. Here the CDR3 DNA reads TGCGCCAGCAAGCAGACGAACACTGAAGCTTTTTTT. This chain uses TRBV5-1 with TRBJ1-1; D is unclear. The germline V gene has CDR1 SGHRS and CDR2 YFSETQ. This CDR3 contains 12 residues.

This clonotype has a single count. One end of the junction varies from germline; a read error may be responsible. This rearrangement joins TRBV6-2 or TRBV6-3 to TRBJ1-5, with no clear D. The CDR3 is 14 amino acids. Germline CDR1 is MNHEY and CDR2 is SVGEGT. CDR3 in amino acids: CASSYRVPNQPHHF. CDR3 in DNA: TGTGCCAGCAGTTACCGGGTCCCAAATCAGCCCCATCATTTT.

The CDR3 nucleotides read TGCAGCATCCCGGATGGCGGCCGGGTAGGAGAGCAGTTCTTC. This gives the protein CSIPDGGRVGEQFF. V is TRBV29-1 and J is TRBJ2-1; D remains unclear. CDR1 and CDR2 from the germline V gene are SQVTM and ANQGSEA. V lost 8 bases and J 10 bases, leaving 24 bases between the germline ends. The CDR3 loop spans 14 amino acids.

With regard to this clonotype: One junction end disagrees with the germline gene, perhaps due to a read error. V and J are TRBV6-6 and TRBJ1-2, with D tentatively TRBD1 (6 bases). The CDR3 contains 14 residues. Germline CDR1 and CDR2: MNHNY and SVGAGI (reference sequence). The CDR3 loop is CVSSWTQGARGYTF. The CDR3 DNA sequence: TGTGTCAGCAGTTGGACACAGGGTGCGCGTGGCTACACCTTC.

As concerns this clonotype: As the CDR3 is not closed by the conserved phenylalanine or tryptophan, this likely results from a read error. The V and J genes are TRBV4-1 and TRBJ2-5; D ambiguous. CDR3 length: 15 amino acids. The V end lost 3 bases, the J end lost 5 bases, and 16 bases lay between the germline ends. Per the germline V gene, CDR1 is MGHRA and CDR2 is YSYEKL. For the CDR3, the DNA is TGCGCCAGCAGCCAGGGCACAGTGCTAGGGGAGACCCAGTACCTC. Its protein product is CASSQGTVLGETQYL.

As concerns this clonotype: An end of the junction differs from the germline gene, which may be a read error. This chain joins TRBV4-1 and TRBJ2-7, with D uncertain. Germline V CDR1 and CDR2: MGHRA, YSYEKL. The CDR3 contains 17 residues. CDR3 sequence: CASSNRNSGLSSYEEYF. DNA for the CDR3: TGCGCCAGCAGCAATCGGAACAGTGGGCTATCCTCCTACGAGGAGTACTTC.